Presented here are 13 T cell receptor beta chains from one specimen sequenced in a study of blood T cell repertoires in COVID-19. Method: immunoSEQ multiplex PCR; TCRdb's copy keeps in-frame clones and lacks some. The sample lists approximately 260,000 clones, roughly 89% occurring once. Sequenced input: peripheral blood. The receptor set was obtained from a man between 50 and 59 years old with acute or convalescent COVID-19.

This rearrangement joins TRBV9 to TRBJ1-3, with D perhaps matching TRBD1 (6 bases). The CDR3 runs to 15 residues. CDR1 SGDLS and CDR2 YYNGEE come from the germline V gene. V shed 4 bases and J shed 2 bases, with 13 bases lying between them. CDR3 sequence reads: CASSPPGVPGNTIYF. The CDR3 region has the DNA TGTGCCAGCAGCCCGCCAGGGGTACCTGGAAACACCATATATTTT.

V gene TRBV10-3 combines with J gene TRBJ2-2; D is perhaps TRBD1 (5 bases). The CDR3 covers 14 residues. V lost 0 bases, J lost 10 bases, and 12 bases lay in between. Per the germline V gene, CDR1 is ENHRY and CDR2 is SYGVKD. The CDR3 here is CAISESTGLSELFF. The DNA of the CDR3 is TGTGCCATCAGTGAGTCAACAGGCCTATCGGAGCTGTTTTTT.

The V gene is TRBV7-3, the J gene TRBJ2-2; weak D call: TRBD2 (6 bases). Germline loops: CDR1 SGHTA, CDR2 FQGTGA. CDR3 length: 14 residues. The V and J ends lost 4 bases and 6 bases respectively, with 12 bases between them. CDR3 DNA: TGTGCCAGCAGCTCCAACGGCGGGGCCGGGGAGCTGTTTTTT. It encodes CASSSNGGAGELFF.

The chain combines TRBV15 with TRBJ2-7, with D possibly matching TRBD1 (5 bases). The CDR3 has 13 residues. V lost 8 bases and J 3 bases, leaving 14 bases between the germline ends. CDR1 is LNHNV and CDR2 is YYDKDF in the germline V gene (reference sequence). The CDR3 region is CATSKQANYEQYF. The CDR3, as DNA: TGTGCCACCTCAAAACAGGCAAACTACGAGCAGTACTTC.

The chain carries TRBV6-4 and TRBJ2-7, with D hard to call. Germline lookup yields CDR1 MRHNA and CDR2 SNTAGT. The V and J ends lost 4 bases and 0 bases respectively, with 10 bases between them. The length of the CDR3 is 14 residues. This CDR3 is CASSVDLSSYEQYF. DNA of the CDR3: TGTGCCAGCAGTGTCGACTTGAGCTCCTACGAGCAGTACTTC.

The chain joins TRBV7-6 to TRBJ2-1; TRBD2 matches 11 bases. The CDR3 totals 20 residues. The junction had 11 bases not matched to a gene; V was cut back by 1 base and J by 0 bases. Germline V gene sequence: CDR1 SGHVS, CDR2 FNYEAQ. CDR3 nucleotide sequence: TGTGCCAGCAGCTTAGTGGGGGCTAGCGGGGGGCCTCGCTCCTACAATGAGCAGTTCTTC. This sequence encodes CASSLVGASGGPRSYNEQFF.

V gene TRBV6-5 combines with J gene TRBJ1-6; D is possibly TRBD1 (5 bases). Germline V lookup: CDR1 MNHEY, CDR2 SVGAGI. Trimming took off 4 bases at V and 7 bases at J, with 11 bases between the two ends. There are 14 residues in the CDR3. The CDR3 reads CASSSRVKNSPLHF. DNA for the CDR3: TGTGCCAGCAGTTCCAGGGTCAAGAATTCACCCCTCCACTTT.

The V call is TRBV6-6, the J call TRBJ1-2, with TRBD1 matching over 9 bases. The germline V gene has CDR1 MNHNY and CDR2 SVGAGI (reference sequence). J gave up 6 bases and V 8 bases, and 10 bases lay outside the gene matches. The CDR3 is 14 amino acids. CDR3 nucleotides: TGTGCCAGCTGGAGTAGGGACAGGGTAAATGGCTACACCTTC. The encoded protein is CASWSRDRVNGYTF.

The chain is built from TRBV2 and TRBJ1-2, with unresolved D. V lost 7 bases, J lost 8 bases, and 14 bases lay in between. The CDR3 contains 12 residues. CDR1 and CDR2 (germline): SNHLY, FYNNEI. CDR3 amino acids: CASTTSGGGYTF. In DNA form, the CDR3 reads TGTGCCAGCACTACCTCGGGAGGGGGCTACACCTTC.

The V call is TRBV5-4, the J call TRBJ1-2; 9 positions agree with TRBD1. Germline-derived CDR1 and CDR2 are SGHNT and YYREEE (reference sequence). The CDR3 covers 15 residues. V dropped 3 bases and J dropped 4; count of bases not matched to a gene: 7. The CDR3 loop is CASSWTGVVSYGYTF. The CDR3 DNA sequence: TGTGCCAGCAGCTGGACAGGGGTTGTAAGCTATGGCTACACCTTC.

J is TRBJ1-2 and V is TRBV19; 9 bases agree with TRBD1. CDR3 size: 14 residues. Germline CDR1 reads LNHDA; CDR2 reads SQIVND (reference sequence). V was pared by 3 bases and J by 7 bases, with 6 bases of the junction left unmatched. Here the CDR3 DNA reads TGTGCCAGTAGTATCCGGGACAGGGAAGGTGGCTACACCTTC. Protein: CASSIRDREGGYTF.

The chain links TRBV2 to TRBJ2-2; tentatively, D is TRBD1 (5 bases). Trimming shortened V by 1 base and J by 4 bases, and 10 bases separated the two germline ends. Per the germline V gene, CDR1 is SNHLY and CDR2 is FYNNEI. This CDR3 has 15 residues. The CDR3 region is CASSEVRVATGELFF. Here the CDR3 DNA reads TGTGCCAGCAGTGAAGTCAGGGTTGCCACCGGGGAGCTGTTTTTT.

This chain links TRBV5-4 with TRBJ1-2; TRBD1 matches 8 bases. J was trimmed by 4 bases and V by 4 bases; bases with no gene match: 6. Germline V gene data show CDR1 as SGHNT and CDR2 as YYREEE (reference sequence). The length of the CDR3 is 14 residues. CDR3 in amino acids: CASSGGQGPYGYTF. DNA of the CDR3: TGTGCCAGCAGCGGAGGACAGGGCCCCTATGGCTACACCTTC.